This T cell receptor beta chain was captured by sequencing in a study of cytomegalovirus exposure and HLA in healthy donors. The study ran its PCR with 60 Vbeta and 13 Jbeta primers. Only in-frame clones appear in the TCRdb table, and some are missing; sequencing was by immunoSEQ multiplex PCR. This sample has 100,000 to 150,000 clones; more than 60% occur once, and the top ten carry roughly an eighth. Findings and caveats of the study: There were three CMV-associated chains whose specificity for CMV antigens was confirmed in vitro.

In regard to this clone: What it binds is unknown. This same CDR3 is encoded by further DNA sequences in the sample.

There are 16 residues in the CDR3. The V gene end was trimmed by 1 base and the J gene end by 5 bases; junction bases not matched to a gene: 6. The germline CDR1 and CDR2 sequences are LNHDA and SQIVND (reference sequence). The sample consisted of PBMCs. This chain connects TRBV19 to TRBJ1-5; 9 bases align to TRBD1. The receptor was derived from a woman aged 60 to 75 in good health and CMV-seropositive. CDR3 DNA sequence: TGTGCCAGTAGTATAGTCTCGGGACAGGGATATCAGCCCCAGCATTTT. It specifies CASSIVSGQGYQPQHF.